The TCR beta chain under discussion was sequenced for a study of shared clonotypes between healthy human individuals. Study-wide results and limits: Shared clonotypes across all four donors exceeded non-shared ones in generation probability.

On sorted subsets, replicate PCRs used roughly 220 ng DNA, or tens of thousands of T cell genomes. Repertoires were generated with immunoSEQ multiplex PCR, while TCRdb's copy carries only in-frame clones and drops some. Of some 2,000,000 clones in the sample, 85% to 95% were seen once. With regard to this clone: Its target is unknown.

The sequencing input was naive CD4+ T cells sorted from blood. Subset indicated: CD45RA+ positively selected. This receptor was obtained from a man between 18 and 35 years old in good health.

The CDR3 DNA is TGTGCCAGCAGCGGCGGAACAGGGAGAAAAAACACCGGGGAGCTGTTTTTT. As protein: CASSGGTGRKNTGELFF. The chain joins TRBV9 to TRBJ2-2, with D perhaps TRBD1 (6 bases). V was pared by 3 bases and J by 2 bases, with 17 bases between. CDR1 SGDLS and CDR2 YYNGEE come from the germline V gene. This CDR3 has 17 residues.